These 19 T cell receptor beta chains came from one sample sequenced in a study of PD-1 blockade in classical Hodgkin lymphoma (dated by TCRdb to about 2020). According to the study, the label for this sample's time point signals: cycle 2 day 1 (C2D1) of nivolumab. All trial patients had relapsed after autologous stem cell transplantation, with cohorts A, B and C differing in prior brentuximab vedotin exposure. Library generation was performed with the immunoSEQ multiplex PCR assay. Held by TCRdb, this immuneACCESS table contains in-frame sequences only and omits some clones. Under half of the omission traces to an unresolved V gene where checked; the cause of the rest is unknown. Recorded for this sample are around 41,000 clones; over 65% of them occurred a single time. 2.5% to 3% of the sample comes from the top ten. The sequencing used peripheral blood mononuclear cells (PBMCs), collected before the second cycle of nivolumab. Receptors originate from a human donor with classical Hodgkin lymphoma.

In this sample, this clone turned up a few times. This sequence joins TRBV30 and TRBJ2-7; D might be TRBD1 or TRBD2, each matching 5 bases. V was pared by 0 bases and J by 3 bases, with 12 bases between. CDR3 length: 14 amino acids. CDR1 is GTSNPN, CDR2 SVGIG, per germline (reference sequence). The CDR3 nucleotides read TGTGCCTGGAGTGTACCTCCGAGGGGCTACGAGCAGTACTTC. It is translated as CAWSVPPRGYEQYF.

This chain joins TRBV5-4 and TRBJ2-2; D ambiguous. CDR1 is SGHNT and CDR2 is YYREEE in the germline V gene (reference sequence). Trimming took 5 bases from V and 2 from J, leaving 4 bases between them. This CDR3 contains 12 residues. This CDR3 is CASRYNTGELFF. The CDR3 DNA reads as TGTGCCAGCAGATATAACACCGGGGAGCTGTTTTTT.

The chain couples TRBV7-9 to TRBJ2-1, with 10 bases lining up with TRBD2. The CDR3 consists of 15 residues. Germline values: CDR1 SEHNR, CDR2 FQNEAQ (reference sequence). Germline trimming cut 5 bases from V and 3 bases from J; bases unmatched to any gene: 4. The DNA of the CDR3 is TGTGCCAGCAGCCTTGGACTAGCGGTCTACAATGAGCAGTTCTTC. Translation gives CASSLGLAVYNEQFF.

The chain employs TRBV9 and TRBJ1-1, with a tentative D call TRBD1 (5 bases). This CDR3 has 15 residues. The germline V gene encodes CDR1 SGDLS and CDR2 YYNGEE. Trimming stripped 3 bases from V and 6 bases from J, with 18 bases between. CDR3 bases: TGTGCCAGCAGCGCACCGTGGGGGATGACCGCTGAAGCTTTCTTT. Its protein is CASSAPWGMTAEAFF.

The chain joins TRBV2 to TRBJ2-7; D may match TRBD1 or TRBD2 (5 bases each). The CDR3 has 14 amino acids. CDR1 and CDR2 (germline): SNHLY, FYNNEI. The V and J ends lost 9 bases and 2 bases respectively, with 17 bases between them. The CDR3 region is CASFPGTGTYEQYF. For the CDR3, the DNA is TGTGCCAGTTTCCCCGGGACGGGAACCTACGAGCAGTACTTC.

This chain links TRBV6-6 with TRBJ1-6; 11 bases map to TRBD1. CDR1 is MNHNY, CDR2 SVGAGI, per germline (reference sequence). There are 15 residues in the CDR3. V lost 5 bases and J lost 9; bases outside the gene matches: 6. The CDR3 sequence: CASSHTGTGGSPLHF. DNA of the CDR3: TGTGCCAGCAGTCATACCGGGACAGGGGGTTCACCCCTCCACTTT.

The V call is TRBV7-2, the J call TRBJ1-4; D gene unclear. This CDR3 region has 16 residues. Germline values: CDR1 SGHTA, CDR2 FQGNSA. Trimming left V 2 bases short and J 6 bases short, with 16 bases between. The CDR3 nucleotides are TGTGCCAGCAGCTTATTTAGTGGCAGAAAAGATGAAAAACTGTTTTTT. It codes for CASSLFSGRKDEKLFF.

This clone was observed a single time. The chain is built from TRBV18 and TRBJ2-5, with D perhaps TRBD1 or TRBD2 (5 bases each). CDR3 length equals 15 residues. The V gene's germline CDR1 is KGHSH and CDR2 LQKENI. V lost 1 base, J lost 0 bases, and 9 bases lay in between. CDR3 coding DNA: TGTGCCAGCTCACCACAGGGACGGAACCAAGAGACCCAGTACTTC. This translates into CASSPQGRNQETQYF.

This sequence joins TRBV5-8 and TRBJ1-5; tentative D call: TRBD1 (6 bases). Germline V gene data show CDR1 as SGHTS and CDR2 as YDEGEE. The CDR3 consists of 15 residues. V lost 4 bases and J lost 3, with 14 bases in between. In nucleotides, the CDR3 is TGTGCCAGCAGCCCAAGAGGACAGATCAATCAGCCCCAGCATTTT. It encodes CASSPRGQINQPQHF.

The chain links TRBV9 to TRBJ2-1; D gene unclear. CDR1 and CDR2 from the germline V gene are SGDLS and YYNGEE. Trimming stripped 1 base from V and 13 bases from J, with 24 bases between. The length of the CDR3 is 16 residues. The DNA for the CDR3 is TGTGCCAGCAGCGTACACGGCACACCGACACCGTACTCTCAGTTCTTC. Translation: CASSVHGTPTPYSQFF.

This clone occurred a few times. The V gene is TRBV28, the J gene TRBJ1-1; D is unresolved. The CDR3 totals 11 residues. V lost 8 bases and J lost 5, with 9 bases in between. Germline values: CDR1 MDHEN, CDR2 SYDVKM. The DNA of the CDR3 is TGTGCCAGCTGGGATTGGACTGAAGCTTTCTTT. It encodes CASWDWTEAFF.

In regard to this clone: The junction does not match germline at one end; this may be a read error. The CDR3 reads CASSQWHYGAEPFF. The DNA of the CDR3 is TGCGCCAGCAGCCAATGGCACTACGGGGCCGAGCCGTTCTTC. This chain uses TRBV4-3 with TRBJ2-1; tentatively, D is TRBD1 or TRBD2 (5 bases each). This CDR3 spans 14 amino acids. Germline V gene sequence: CDR1 LGHNA, CDR2 YSLEER.

The gene calls are TRBV4-1 and TRBJ2-6; perhaps TRBD1 as D (6 bases). This CDR3 is 16 amino acids long. Germline CDR1 is MGHRA and CDR2 is YSYEKL. V lost 4 bases to trimming and J lost 4 bases, with 14 bases between them. The CDR3: CASSPNPGDGANVLTF. The DNA of the CDR3 is TGCGCCAGCAGCCCAAACCCAGGGGACGGGGCCAACGTCCTGACTTTC.

This clone is labeled medium-sized. J is TRBJ2-7 and V is TRBV25-1; 7 bases align to TRBD2. Germline CDR1 reads MGHDK; CDR2 reads SYGVNS. The CDR3 is 15 amino acids. The trim removed 0 bases at V and 0 bases at J, leaving 2 bases unmatched. The CDR3 region has the DNA TGTGCCAGCAGTGAATATGAGCGGGGCTCCTACGAGCAGTACTTC. Translated: CASSEYERGSYEQYF.

The chain recombines TRBV28 with TRBJ2-5, with unresolved D. Germline V gives CDR1 MDHEN, CDR2 SYDVKM. The CDR3 extends over 12 amino acids. V lost 1 base and J 5 bases, leaving 5 bases between the germline ends. CDR3 nucleotide sequence: TGTGCCAGCAGTTTATTTGGCGAGACCCAGTACTTC. As protein: CASSLFGETQYF. The full variable domain, completed using reference TRBV28 and TRBJ2-5, is DVKVTQSSRYLVKRTGEKVFLECVQDMDHENMFWYRQDPGLGLRLIYFSYDVKMKEKGDIPEGYSVSREKKERFSLILESASTNQTSMYLCASSLFGETQYFGPGTRLLVL.

CDR3: CASSFETSDLQYF. The CDR3 DNA is TGTGCCAGCAGCTTCGAGACTAGCGACCTTCAGTACTTC. The V and J genes are TRBV11-1 and TRBJ2-4, with 8 bases identical to TRBD2. This CDR3 is built from 13 residues. V dropped 3 bases and J dropped 11; count of bases not matched to a gene: 6. Germline V CDR1 and CDR2: SGHAT, FQDESV (reference sequence). Full variable domain (outside the CDR3, taken from reference TRBV11-1 and TRBJ2-4): EAEVAQSPRYKITEKSQAVAFWCDPISGHATLYWYRQILGQGPELLVQFQDESVVDDSQLPKDRFSAERLKGVDSTLKIQPAELGDSAMYLCASSFETSDLQYFGAGTRLSVL.

This clone occurred once. V and J are TRBV5-1 and TRBJ2-2; tentatively, D is TRBD1 or TRBD2 (5 bases each). CDR3 size: 14 residues. CDR1 SGHRS and CDR2 YFSETQ come from the germline V gene. Trimming shortened V by 0 bases and J by 6 bases, and 9 bases separated the two germline ends. CDR3 sequence reads: CASSLGGAAGELFF. Here the CDR3 DNA reads TGCGCCAGCAGCTTGGGAGGGGCCGCCGGGGAGCTGTTTTTT.

This clone has only one observation. The chain couples TRBV28 to TRBJ2-1, with 7 bases aligning to TRBD2. V shed 5 bases, J shed 2 bases, and the junction held 6 bases outside the gene matches. Germline V gene data show CDR1 as MDHEN and CDR2 as SYDVKM. The CDR3 runs to 15 residues. The CDR3 nucleotides read TGTGCCAGCAGTCCCCTAGCGGAGACCTACAATGAGCAGTTCTTC. It encodes CASSPLAETYNEQFF.

The genes are TRBV27 and TRBJ2-1; D is undetermined. The CDR3 is 14 residues long. The germline gives CDR1 MNHEY, CDR2 SMNVEV (reference sequence). Trimming removed 0 bases from V and 6 bases from J, with 9 bases in between. CDR3 nucleotide sequence: TGTGCCAGCAGTTTATCCCCTGCCACCAATGAGCAGTTCTTC. This encodes CASSLSPATNEQFF.